One sample yielded the 27 T cell receptor beta chains listed below, sequenced in a study of identical twins' blood T cells. TCRdb used MiXCR to reprocess the 5' RACE reads, holding one entry per CDR3 protein. In the table there are 300,000 to 400,000 distinct CDR3 sequences, 25% to 35% of which are singletons. The sample comprised PBMCs. These receptors originate from a woman between 18 and 50 years old in good health.

In DNA form, the CDR3 reads TGTGCCACCAGTGCCCATACAACGGATACGCAGTATTTT. This encodes CATSAHTTDTQYF. This chain uses TRBV24-1 with TRBJ2-3; D not certain. Trimming stripped 5 bases from V and 6 bases from J, with 11 bases between. This CDR3 comprises 13 residues. The germline V gene has CDR1 KGHDR and CDR2 SFDVKD.

This chain connects TRBV5-1 to TRBJ1-2; D might be TRBD1 (6 bases). Germline-derived CDR1 and CDR2 are SGHRS and YFSETQ. This CDR3 comprises 14 residues. Trimming removed 4 bases at V and 7 bases at J, with 17 bases between. The CDR3, as DNA: TGCGCCAGCAGCACTCAAGGGGGTCGTAGTGGCTACACCTTC. Amino acids: CASSTQGGRSGYTF.

This clonotype has at least ten counts. The V and J genes are TRBV20-1 and TRBJ1-5, with 8 bases identical to TRBD1. Germline V gives CDR1 DFQATT, CDR2 SNEGSKA (reference sequence). This CDR3 comprises 15 residues. V shed 5 bases, J shed 5 bases, and the junction held 11 bases outside the gene matches. The CDR3, as DNA: TGCAGTGCTGCCCGATCCGGGACAGGAGATCAGCCCCAGCATTTT. Translation gives CSAARSGTGDQPQHF.

This clonotype was counted between two and nine times. V usage is TRBV29-1 and J usage is TRBJ1-4; D is perhaps TRBD1 (5 bases). This CDR3 is built from 13 residues. CDR1 and CDR2 from the germline V gene are SQVTM and ANQGSEA. Trimming removed 7 bases from V and 7 bases from J, with 16 bases in between. The CDR3 spells CSALNAGGEKLFF. In DNA form, the CDR3 reads TGCAGCGCCCTTAATGCGGGGGGTGAAAAACTGTTTTTT.

This clonotype was observed a handful of times. The chain has TRBV7-8 and TRBJ2-3; a weak D match, TRBD2 (7 bases). Trimming pared 0 bases from V and 0 bases from J, leaving 13 bases between. CDR3 length equals 17 residues. Per the germline V gene, CDR1 is SGHVS and CDR2 is FQNEAQ. CDR3 bases: TGTGCCAGCAGCTTAGCCCAGGGGCGGGAGAGCACAGATACGCAGTATTTT. It codes for CASSLAQGRESTDTQYF. Complete variable domain (other parts from reference TRBV7-8 and TRBJ2-3): GAGVSQSPRYKVAKRGQDVALRCDPISGHVSLFWYQQALGQGPEFLTYFQNEAQLDKSGLPSDRFFAERPEGSVSTLKIQRTQQEDSAVYLCASSLAQGRESTDTQYFGPGTRLTVL.

This clonotype appeared a few times. The J gene is TRBJ1-2, the V gene TRBV12-3 or TRBV12-4; weak D call: TRBD1 (5 bases). Between the trimmed V and J ends, which lost 3 bases and 11 bases, there was a span of 16 bases. The CDR3 totals 13 residues. The CDR3 DNA reads as TGTGCCAGCAGTTTTCTGGGGGGGTTAGGTTACACCTTC. Translation gives CASSFLGGLGYTF.

This clonotype was seen only a few times. The CDR3 region has the DNA TGCGCCAGCAGCCTTTCCGGGACTGAGAACACTGAAGCTTTCTTT. This sequence encodes CASSLSGTENTEAFF. The V gene is TRBV4-1, the J gene TRBJ1-1; tentative D call: TRBD1 (5 bases). The germline V gene encodes CDR1 MGHRA and CDR2 YSYEKL. V was pared by 4 bases and J by 1 base, with 13 bases between. This CDR3 spans 15 amino acids.

V and J are TRBV7-9 and TRBJ1-1; D is perhaps TRBD1 (5 bases). V was shortened by 6 bases and J by 5 bases, with 13 bases between the two germline ends. The CDR3 covers 13 residues. The germline CDR1 and CDR2 sequences are SEHNR and FQNEAQ (reference sequence). CDR3 protein: CASSPGTETEAFF. DNA of the CDR3: TGTGCCAGCAGTCCCGGGACGGAGACTGAAGCTTTCTTT. Combining the CDR3 with reference TRBV7-9 and TRBJ1-1 gives the whole variable domain DTGVSQNPRHKITKRGQNVTFRCDPISEHNRLYWYRQTLGQGPEFLTYFQNEAQLEKSRLLSDRFSAERPKGSFSTLEIQRTEQGDSAMYLCASSPGTETEAFFGQGTRLTVV.

This clonotype was seen at least ten times. CDR3 bases: TGTGCCAGCAGCTTAGACCCCGGAACCGGGGAGCTGTTTTTT. Translated, it gives CASSLDPGTGELFF. The chain joins TRBV11-2 to TRBJ2-2; D gene uncertain. V was shortened by 0 bases and J by 5 bases, with 7 bases between the two germline ends. The germline V gene has CDR1 SGHAT and CDR2 FQNNGV. The CDR3 totals 14 residues.

J is TRBJ2-2 and V is TRBV6-1; D remains ambiguous. V was shortened by 7 bases and J by 2 bases, with 11 bases between the two germline ends. The CDR3 is 14 amino acids. Germline CDR1 and CDR2: MNHNS and SASEGT. CDR3: CASTRLVNTGELFF. DNA of the CDR3: TGTGCCAGCACTCGACTTGTTAACACCGGGGAGCTGTTTTTT.

The CDR3 DNA follows: TGTGCCAGTAGTAGGTCCAGTCAGACTAACTATGGCTACACCTTC. Protein sequence: CASSRSSQTNYGYTF. The rearrangement links TRBV19 to TRBJ1-2; D remains unclear. Germline lookup yields CDR1 LNHDA and CDR2 SQIVND (reference sequence). Between the trimmed V and J ends, which lost 4 bases and 0 bases, there was a span of 12 bases. This CDR3 comprises 15 residues. The full variable domain, with the rest looked up from reference TRBV19 and TRBJ1-2, is DGGITQSPKYLFRKEGQNVTLSCEQNLNHDAMYWYRQDPGQGLRLIYYSQIVNDFQKGDIAEGYSVSREKKESFPLTVTSAQKNPTAFYLCASSRSSQTNYGYTFGSGTRLTVV.

In its sample, this clonotype was seen a few times. The chain is built from TRBV20-1 and TRBJ2-7, with 7 bases that match TRBD1. The CDR3 runs to 20 residues. The germline V gene encodes CDR1 DFQATT and CDR2 SNEGSKA (reference sequence). After removal of 1 base from V and 3 bases from J, the junction contained 24 bases not matched to a gene. CDR3 amino acids: CSARGRHVVQGQQASYEQYF. The CDR3 DNA is TGCAGTGCTAGAGGTCGACATGTAGTTCAGGGACAGCAAGCGAGCTACGAGCAGTACTTC.

The chain employs TRBV5-1 and TRBJ2-1; D call uncertain. CDR1 is SGHRS, CDR2 YFSETQ, per germline. This CDR3 is built from 14 residues. V shed 1 base and J shed 1 base, with 6 bases lying between them. The DNA for the CDR3 is TGCGCCAGCAGCTTGACAGATTCCTACAATGAGCAGTTCTTC. It translates to CASSLTDSYNEQFF.

This clonotype showed up many times. The chain links TRBV15 to TRBJ1-1, with TRBD1 matching 11 bases. This CDR3 has 16 residues. Germline lookup yields CDR1 LNHNV and CDR2 YYDKDF (reference sequence). With 5 bases clipped from V and 0 bases from J, the junction kept 5 bases outside the gene matches. In DNA form, the CDR3 reads TGTGCCACCAGCGCCGGGGACAGGGGGGTGAACACTGAAGCTTTCTTT. This encodes CATSAGDRGVNTEAFF.

This clonotype was counted between two and nine times. The chain is built from TRBV7-2 and TRBJ1-2; TRBD1 might be the D (6 bases). CDR1 and CDR2 (germline): SGHTA, FQGNSA. The germline V and J ends were trimmed by 2 bases and 4 bases, with 11 bases remaining between them. The CDR3 totals 14 residues. Written as DNA, the CDR3 is TGTGCCAGCAGCTTAACCGGACAGAGCTATGGCTACACCTTC. Amino acids: CASSLTGQSYGYTF.

The table lists this clonotype with a few counts. The genes are TRBV2 and TRBJ2-7; a possible D gene is TRBD2 (6 bases). Trimming took 6 bases from V and 6 from J, leaving 18 bases between them. This CDR3 has 14 amino acids. The germline gives CDR1 SNHLY, CDR2 FYNNEI. CDR3 residues: CASSPVGLRSEQYF. For the CDR3, the DNA is TGTGCCAGCAGCCCGGTAGGACTAAGGTCCGAGCAGTACTTC.

This clonotype was recorded at least ten times. V gene TRBV12-3 or TRBV12-4 combines with J gene TRBJ2-5, with 10 bases matching TRBD1. The CDR3 covers 14 residues. With 6 bases clipped from V and 3 bases from J, the junction kept 4 bases outside the gene matches. For the CDR3, the DNA is TGTGCCAGCAGCCAGACAGGGGGCAAAGAGACCCAGTACTTC. Translating it yields CASSQTGGKETQYF.

CDR3 region: CASSPWPASNQPQHF. The CDR3 DNA follows: TGTGCCAGCAGCCCGTGGCCTGCTAGCAATCAGCCCCAGCATTTT. The chain joins TRBV5-5 to TRBJ1-5; D gene uncertain. Germline loops: CDR1 SGHKS, CDR2 YYEKEE (reference sequence). The V gene lost 4 bases and the J gene lost 0 bases, with 11 bases spanning the gap. The CDR3 totals 15 residues.

The chain uses TRBV29-1 and TRBJ1-1; D is unresolved. V lost 6 bases to trimming and J lost 3 bases, with 8 bases between them. This CDR3 has 11 residues. Germline V gives CDR1 SQVTM, CDR2 ANQGSEA. CDR3 amino acids: CSVTRYTEAFF. CDR3 sequence (DNA): TGCAGCGTGACACGGTACACTGAAGCTTTCTTT.

A few counts support this clonotype. The chain links TRBV6-6 to TRBJ1-5; D ambiguous. The CDR3 has 15 amino acids. The germline CDR1 and CDR2 sequences are MNHNY and SVGAGI (reference sequence). The V and J ends lost 4 bases and 2 bases respectively, with 12 bases between them. This CDR3 is CASSFPPRGNQPQHF. The DNA of the CDR3 is TGTGCCAGCAGTTTTCCCCCCCGGGGCAATCAGCCCCAGCATTTT.

This clonotype was detected only a few times. V usage is TRBV3-1 and J usage is TRBJ1-5, with D perhaps TRBD1 (6 bases). This CDR3 spans 16 amino acids. The germline V gene has CDR1 LGHDT and CDR2 YNNKEL (reference sequence). V lost 2 bases and J lost 7, with 18 bases in between. The CDR3 region has the DNA TGTGCCAGCAGCCAAATCTTTGGGGGGCTCGGACAGCCCCAGCATTTT. This codes for CASSQIFGGLGQPQHF.

This clonotype was observed a few times. The chain recombines TRBV2 with TRBJ1-4; 7 bases line up with TRBD1. This CDR3 comprises 13 residues. The germline V gene encodes CDR1 SNHLY and CDR2 FYNNEI. J was trimmed by 6 bases and V by 6 bases; bases with no gene match: 4. CDR3 loop: CASRGGTDEKLFF. The CDR3 nucleotides are TGTGCCAGCAGAGGGGGGACAGATGAAAAACTGTTTTTT. The full variable domain, completed using reference TRBV2 and TRBJ1-4, is EPEVTQTPSHQVTQMGQEVILRCVPISNHLYFYWYRQILGQKVEFLVSFYNNEISEKSEIFDDQFSVERPDGSNFTLKIRSTKLEDSAMYFCASRGGTDEKLFFGSGTQLSVL.

The table lists this clonotype with a few counts. This chain connects TRBV19 to TRBJ1-5, with TRBD1 matching over 9 bases. The trim removed 4 bases at V and 10 bases at J, leaving 14 bases unmatched. Looked up from germline, CDR1 is LNHDA and CDR2 is SQIVND (reference sequence). This CDR3 is built from 16 residues. CDR3 residues: CASSKGQGNLSGPQHF. CDR3 coding DNA: TGTGCCAGTAGTAAGGGACAGGGTAATCTATCAGGCCCCCAGCATTTT.

The V and J genes are TRBV6-1 and TRBJ1-5; 8 bases are shared with TRBD1. V shed 3 bases, J shed 6 bases, and the junction held 4 bases outside the gene matches. The CDR3 has 14 amino acids. Germline CDR1 and CDR2: MNHNS and SASEGT. CDR3 nucleotides: TGTGCCAGCAGTGAGGACAGGGTGGGTCAGCCCCAGCATTTT. Residues: CASSEDRVGQPQHF.

The chain combines TRBV12-3 or TRBV12-4 with TRBJ2-3; D ambiguous. The CDR3 sequence is 14 residues long. V shed 5 bases and J shed 2 bases, with 11 bases lying between them. In DNA form, the CDR3 reads TGTGCCAGCAGTATCGCGAAGCACACAGATACGCAGTATTTT. Translation: CASSIAKHTDTQYF.

The chain is built from TRBV29-1 and TRBJ1-2; D is uncertain. Per germline, CDR1 SQVTM and CDR2 ANQGSEA. Trimming stripped 6 bases from V and 0 bases from J, with 11 bases between. The CDR3 length is 13 residues. CDR3 coding DNA: TGCAGCGTAGGGCTTGAAGCTAACTATGGCTACACCTTC. Protein product: CSVGLEANYGYTF.

This clonotype has only one observation. The junction does not match germline at one end; this may be a read error. V is TRBV20-1 and J is TRBJ2-3, with a weak D call TRBD2 (6 bases). Per germline, CDR1 DFQATT and CDR2 SNEGSKA (reference sequence). The CDR3 spans 14 residues. In DNA, the CDR3 is TGCAGTGCTAGTGACGGGAGAGGAACAGATACGCGGTATTTT. This translates into CSASDGRGTDTRYF.